Shown below are 9 T cell receptor beta chains from a single sample sequenced in a study of T cells after posttransplantation cyclophosphamide. The data were produced by immunoSEQ multiplex PCR, yet TCRdb's version contains in-frame clones alone and is incomplete. Here the sample spans 9,500 to 15,000 clones, roughly 2% being singletons. Cyclophosphamide on days +3 and +4 followed busulfan-fludarabine conditioning and a marrow graft. Sample: PBMCs, taken after allogeneic stem cell transplant with posttransplant cyclophosphamide. The receptor source for this set is a young adult male patient who received an allogeneic stem cell transplant from a related donor, was CMV-positive, and had no GVHD. T cells may partly derive from the graft donor.

The chain is built from TRBV14 and TRBJ2-2; 8 positions match TRBD1. The CDR3 loop spans 14 amino acids. Germline loops: CDR1 SGHDN, CDR2 FVKESK. V was pared by 5 bases and J by 6 bases, with 5 bases of the junction left unmatched. CDR3 DNA: TGTGCCAGCAGCGGGCGGACAGGGCCCGGGGAGCTGTTTTTT. Protein product: CASSGRTGPGELFF.

This clone was counted only a few times. CDR3 DNA sequence: TGTGCCAGCAGCCCACCAGGCACAGGGGGGTTAGATGAGCAGTTCTTC. It is translated as CASSPPGTGGLDEQFF. The J gene is TRBJ2-1, the V gene TRBV11-1; 8 nucleotides align to TRBD1. CDR1 and CDR2 (germline): SGHAT, FQDESV (reference sequence). The V and J ends lost 5 bases and 8 bases, in that order; junction bases with no gene match: 14. The CDR3 runs to 16 residues. Drawing the rest from reference TRBV11-1 and TRBJ2-1, the complete variable domain is EAEVAQSPRYKITEKSQAVAFWCDPISGHATLYWYRQILGQGPELLVQFQDESVVDDSQLPKDRFSAERLKGVDSTLKIQPAELGDSAMYLCASSPPGTGGLDEQFFGPGTRLTVL.

This rearrangement joins TRBV7-3 to TRBJ2-3; 7 bases align to TRBD2. Germline V lookup: CDR1 SGHTA, CDR2 FQGTGA. J lost 6 bases, V lost 1 base, and 13 bases had no gene match. The CDR3 extends over 17 amino acids. Here the CDR3 reads CASSLIGGSRMVDTQYF. The CDR3 DNA is TGTGCCAGCAGCTTAATTGGCGGGAGTCGCATGGTGGATACGCAGTATTTT.

The gene calls are TRBV7-2 and TRBJ2-7; possibly TRBD1 for D (6 bases). In germline, CDR1 is SGHTA, CDR2 FQGNSA. The V end was cut by 1 base, the J end by 0 bases, with 16 bases between. The CDR3 runs to 17 residues. The DNA of the CDR3 is TGTGCCAGCAGCTTAGTCCACAGGGCCGATTCCTCCTACGAGCAGTACTTC. Translated, it gives CASSLVHRADSSYEQYF.

This chain links TRBV27 with TRBJ1-2, with 10 bases identical to TRBD1. After removal of 7 bases from V and 4 bases from J, the junction contained 6 bases not matched to a gene. The length of the CDR3 is 14 residues. Germline CDR1 MNHEY, CDR2 SMNVEV (reference sequence). As DNA, the CDR3 is TGTGCCAGCAAGGGGGACAGGGGTCTCTATGGCTACACCTTC. It codes for CASKGDRGLYGYTF.

The chain employs TRBV7-6 and TRBJ2-2, with TRBD2 matching 7 bases. Germline V lookup: CDR1 SGHVS, CDR2 FNYEAQ. This CDR3 is 15 amino acids long. V lost 6 bases to trimming and J lost 4 bases; unmatched junction nucleotides: 8. Here the CDR3 reads CASSREGGVTGELFF. In DNA, the CDR3 is TGTGCCAGCAGTCGAGAGGGAGGGGTCACCGGGGAGCTGTTTTTT.

The V gene is TRBV11-2, the J gene TRBJ1-4; D uncertain. CDR3 length equals 14 residues. Germline-derived CDR1 and CDR2 are SGHAT and FQNNGV. V dropped 3 bases and J dropped 8 bases, with 13 bases sitting between them. The CDR3 sequence is CASSFGLVQEKLFF. The DNA of the CDR3 is TGTGCCAGCAGCTTTGGACTGGTTCAAGAAAAACTGTTTTTT.

The chain links TRBV10-3 to TRBJ2-4, with D possibly being TRBD1 (5 bases). V dropped 0 bases and J dropped 0 bases, with 21 bases sitting between them. CDR3 size: 20 residues. Germline CDR1 ENHRY, CDR2 SYGVKD. CDR3 DNA: TGTGCCATCAGTGAGTCGTGGACACCCCCTACTTTACTAGCCAAAAACATTCAGTACTTC. Translating it yields CAISESWTPPTLLAKNIQYF.

This clone was picked up a small number of times. The genes are TRBV7-9 and TRBJ2-7; tentatively, D is TRBD1 (5 bases). This CDR3 is 16 amino acids long. V was pared by 5 bases and J by 1 base, with 18 bases between. Germline V gene lookup returns CDR1 SEHNR and CDR2 FQNEAQ (reference sequence). CDR3 region: CASSPHLTETSYEQYF. The CDR3 nucleotides read TGTGCCAGCAGCCCCCACTTGACAGAGACTTCCTACGAGCAGTACTTC.